This TCR beta chain is drawn from a study of beta chain features in type 1 diabetes. For the study at large: Examination covered almost 110,000,000 sorted cells spanning all samples.

cDNA synthesis used the whole RNA isolate, giving expressed TCRB sequences. Repertoires were generated with immunoSEQ multiplex PCR, while TCRdb's copy carries only in-frame clones and drops some. The sample carries about 340,000 clones, around an eighth recorded once. Study outcomes and limitations: For Type 1 diabetes patients, all four CD4+ subsets carried TCRB CDR3s that were moderately but significantly shorter. Shorter templates might be favored by PCR, equally in patients and controls.

Sorting with CD45RO/CCR7/CD25/CD127/CD95/CD27 yielded naive, central memory, regulatory and stem-like memory CD4+ cells. Each population that was sorted was more than 95% pure. Germline loops: CDR1 LNHDA, CDR2 SQIVND (reference sequence). This CDR3 has 13 amino acids. The ends were cut back, 4 bases at V and 6 bases at J, with 13 bases in the middle. This clone has a handful of counts. Its antigen is not known. This clonotype originated in a woman aged 18 to 35 with type 1 diabetes. The sequenced material came from naive CD4+ T cells from blood. The J gene is TRBJ2-7, the V gene TRBV19; the D gene is possibly TRBD2 (6 bases). CDR3 nucleotide sequence: TGTGCCAGTAGTAGCCGGGCGGGGCGCGAGCAGTACTTC. It codes for CASSSRAGREQYF. The full variable domain, its missing parts supplied by reference TRBV19 and TRBJ2-7, is DGGITQSPKYLFRKEGQNVTLSCEQNLNHDAMYWYRQDPGQGLRLIYYSQIVNDFQKGDIAEGYSVSREKKESFPLTVTSAQKNPTAFYLCASSSRAGREQYFGPGTRLTVT.